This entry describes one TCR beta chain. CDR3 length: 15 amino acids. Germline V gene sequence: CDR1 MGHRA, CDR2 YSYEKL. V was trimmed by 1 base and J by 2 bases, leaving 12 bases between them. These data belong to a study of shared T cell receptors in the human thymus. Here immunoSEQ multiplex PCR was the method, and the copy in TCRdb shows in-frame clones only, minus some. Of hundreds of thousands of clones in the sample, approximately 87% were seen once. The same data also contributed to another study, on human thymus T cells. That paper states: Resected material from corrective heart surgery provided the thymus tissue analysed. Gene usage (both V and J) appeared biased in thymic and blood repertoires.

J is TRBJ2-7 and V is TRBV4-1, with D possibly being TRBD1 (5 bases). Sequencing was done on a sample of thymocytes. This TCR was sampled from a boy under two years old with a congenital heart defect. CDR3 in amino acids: CASSQGAGWTYEQYF. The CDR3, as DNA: TGCGCCAGCAGCCAAGGGGCAGGGTGGACCTACGAGCAGTACTTC.